A selection of T cell receptor beta chains follows, all from one sample in a study of OX40 agonist ivuxolimab in advanced cancers. The assay was immunoSEQ multiplex PCR, and TCRdb's table has in-frame clones only and misses some. Altogether about 60,000 clones are present, almost 95% being singletons, with the ten largest covering approximately 18%. Here the sequenced sample was CD4+ or CD8+ T cells sorted from blood, taken in a trial of the OX40 agonist ivuxolimab. All receptors derive from an adult with an advanced solid tumor such as melanoma, head and neck, liver or kidney cancer. Each CDR3 is given with its conserved first and last residue. D genes are given only for firm matches. Only part of the rows carry a size: once, few, many, or a class if the clone is expanded.

once	TRBV13	NA	TRBJ2-1	CATSKGEDYNEQFF	TGTGCCACTTCGAAGGGGGAGGACTACAATGAGCAGTTCTTC
NA	TRBV7-6	TRBD2	TRBJ2-2	CASSSGGSGPVGELFF	TGTGCCAGCAGCTCGGGGGGAAGCGGGCCAGTCGGGGAGCTGTTTTTT
NA	TRBV2	NA	TRBJ1-5	CASRDSYSNQPQHF	TGTGCCAGCAGGGACAGTTATAGCAATCAGCCCCAGCATTTT
NA	TRBV4-3	TRBD2	TRBJ2-5	CASSWVAGETQYF	TGCGCCAGCAGCTGGGTAGCGGGAGAGACCCAGTACTTC
once	TRBV5-1	NA	TRBJ2-3	CASSLEITDTQYF	TGCGCCAGCAGCTTGGAGATCACAGATACGCAGTATTTT
NA	TRBV11-3	NA	TRBJ2-1	CASSFGYNEQFF	TGTGCCAGCAGCTTCGGCTACAATGAGCAGTTCTTC
NA	TRBV5-4	NA	TRBJ2-2	CASSVGGNTGELFF	TGTGCCAGCAGCGTCGGAGGGAACACCGGGGAGCTGTTTTTT
NA	TRBV10-2	NA	TRBJ2-1	CASSEYRPDEQFF	TGCGCCAGCAGTGAGTATCGCCCGGATGAGCAGTTCTTC
NA	TRBV5-1	TRBD2	TRBJ2-7	CASSLEGSGSTEQYF	TGCGCCAGCAGCTTGGAGGGTAGCGGGAGCACCGAGCAGTACTTC
NA	TRBV28	NA	TRBJ2-1	CASSFRLVGEQFF	TGTGCCAGCAGTTTCCGGCTCGTTGGAGAGCAGTTCTTC
NA	TRBV4-3	TRBD2	TRBJ2-3	CASSHGTSGRGTDTQYF	TGCGCCAGCAGCCACGGGACTAGCGGGAGAGGTACAGATACGCAGTATTTT
NA	TRBV7-2	NA	TRBJ2-5	CASSLALVQGETQYF	TGTGCCAGCAGCTTAGCGCTGGTACAGGGCGAGACCCAGTACTTC
NA	TRBV4-2	NA	TRBJ2-1	CASSQEGGGWDEQFF	TGTGCCAGCAGCCAGGAAGGGGGAGGGTGGGATGAGCAGTTCTTC
NA	TRBV15	NA	TRBJ2-3	CATHPGTVTDTQYF	TGTGCCACCCACCCAGGAACTGTGACAGATACGCAGTATTTT
NA	TRBV5-4	NA	TRBJ2-2	CASSLGPGELFF	TGTGCCAGCAGCTTGGGACCCGGGGAGCTGTTTTTT
NA	TRBV2	TRBD1	TRBJ2-2	CASRSPGGGELFF	TGTGCCAGCAGGTCGCCAGGGGGCGGGGAGCTGTTTTTT
once	TRBV7-9	NA	TRBJ1-1	CASTFKTRGDTEAFF	TGTGCCAGCACCTTCAAAACCCGAGGGGACACTGAAGCTTTCTTT
NA	TRBV15	NA	TRBJ1-1	CATSRDLSGIEAFF	TGTGCCACCAGCAGAGATCTTAGCGGTATTGAAGCTTTCTTT
NA	TRBV7-9	NA	TRBJ1-3	CASSLEAALWNTIYF	TGTGCCAGCAGCTTAGAGGCAGCTCTCTGGAACACCATATATTTT
NA	TRBV30	NA	TRBJ2-5	CAWSPALGGGETQYF	TGTGCCTGGAGTCCCGCCTTGGGGGGAGGAGAGACCCAGTACTTC